This TCR beta chain was sequenced for a study of beta chain features in type 1 diabetes. Comment on this clone: Its antigen is unknown.

Over 95% purity was reached by all sorted populations. The germline CDR1 and CDR2 sequences are MNHNS and SASEGT. The CDR3 runs 13 residues. V was clipped by 6 bases and J by 12 bases; unmatched bases: 11. Overall study results and limits: Patients' naive, central memory and Treg TCRB repertoires seemed closer to one another than those of healthy donors. All four CD4+ subsets from Type 1 diabetes patients carried moderately but significantly shorter TCRB CDR3s. Here, the possible influence of HLA type (on TCRB rearrangement) remained unresolved.

The entirety of the isolated RNA underwent reverse transcription, so expressed TCRB transcripts were sequenced. Clones were sequenced by immunoSEQ multiplex PCR, and TCRdb holds only the in-frame ones, with some missing. This table has roughly 300,000 clones, 6.5% to 10% appearing once. Material for sequencing was central memory CD4+ T cells from blood. The receptor comes from a woman under 30 in good health. J is TRBJ1-2 and V is TRBV6-1; 9 bases map to TRBD1. CDR3 DNA sequence: TGTGCCAGCAGACTCGACCGGGACAGGGTTGACACCTTC. It codes for CASRLDRDRVDTF.